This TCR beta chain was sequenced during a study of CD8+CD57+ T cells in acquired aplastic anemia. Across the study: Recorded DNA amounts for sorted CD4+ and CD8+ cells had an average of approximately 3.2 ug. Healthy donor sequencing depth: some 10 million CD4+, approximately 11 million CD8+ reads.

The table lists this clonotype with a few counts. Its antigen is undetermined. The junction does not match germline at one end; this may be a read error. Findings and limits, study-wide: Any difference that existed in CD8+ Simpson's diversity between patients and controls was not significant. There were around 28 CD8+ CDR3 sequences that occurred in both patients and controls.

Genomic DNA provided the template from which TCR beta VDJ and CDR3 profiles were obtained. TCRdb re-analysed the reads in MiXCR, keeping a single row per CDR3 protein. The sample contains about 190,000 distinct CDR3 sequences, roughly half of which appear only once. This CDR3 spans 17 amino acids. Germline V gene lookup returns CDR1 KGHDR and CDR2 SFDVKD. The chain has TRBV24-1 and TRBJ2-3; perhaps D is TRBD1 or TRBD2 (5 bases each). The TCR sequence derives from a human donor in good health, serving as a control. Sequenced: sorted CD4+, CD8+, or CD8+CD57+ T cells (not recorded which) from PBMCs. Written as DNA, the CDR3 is TGTGCCACTAGTGATTCTGGGACCGGGACGTGTGGTTCTACGCAGTATTTT. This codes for CATSDSGTGTCGSTQYF.